A single sample gave rise to the 20 T cell receptor beta chains below, sequenced in a study of shared clonotypes between healthy human individuals. Sequencing was performed with immunoSEQ multiplex PCR; in TCRdb, only in-frame clones are kept and a portion is missing. The table has fewer than 550,000 clones, almost 80% seen once; the top ten hold approximately 12%. Input material: PBMCs. All receptors derive from a woman between 35 and 50 years old in good health. Some clones in this sample may be carry-over from other donors' samples.

Concerning this clone itself: Germline and junction disagree at one end, which may indicate a read error. The gene calls are TRBV10-2 and TRBJ2-7, with 9 bases lining up with TRBD1. Per the germline V gene, CDR1 is WSHSY and CDR2 is SAAADI. This CDR3 region has 13 residues. The DNA for the CDR3 is TGCGCCAGCAGTGAGTCGAGGGGACAGGGTTGCAACTTC. As protein: CASSESRGQGCNF.

The CDR3 is CASSEAPDREVEQYF. The CDR3 DNA follows: TGTGCCAGCAGTGAAGCCCCGGACAGGGAGGTGGAGCAGTACTTC. The chain carries TRBV6-1 and TRBJ2-7; TRBD1 agrees at 8 bases. Germline V lookup: CDR1 MNHNS, CDR2 SASEGT. The CDR3 length is 15 residues. V gave up 0 bases and J gave up 7 bases; unmatched junction bases: 8.

The chain joins TRBV5-1 to TRBJ2-1; D unresolved. This CDR3 is built from 13 residues. The V gene's germline CDR1 is SGHRS and CDR2 YFSETQ. Trimming pared 0 bases from V and 5 bases from J, leaving 6 bases between. The CDR3 DNA is TGCGCCAGCAGCTTGGAATTTGACAATGAGCAGTTCTTC. This sequence encodes CASSLEFDNEQFF.

V and J are TRBV27 and TRBJ2-7; TRBD2 matches 11 bases. CDR3 length equals 15 residues. CDR1 and CDR2 (germline): MNHEY, SMNVEV (reference sequence). J lost 7 bases, V lost 5 bases, and 10 bases had no gene match. The CDR3 DNA follows: TGTGCCAGCAGTATGGGGACTAGCGGTCAGGGAGAGCAGTACTTC. Protein product: CASSMGTSGQGEQYF.

This chain connects TRBV9 to TRBJ2-1; tentative D call: TRBD2 (5 bases). Germline CDR1 reads SGDLS; CDR2 reads YYNGEE. With 2 bases removed from V and 3 bases from J, the gap between germline ends came to 12 bases. CDR3 length: 15 amino acids. The CDR3 DNA reads TGTGCCAGCAGCGTCAGCGGTTCGAACTACAATGAGCAGTTCTTC. Translation gives CASSVSGSNYNEQFF.

This rearrangement joins TRBV28 to TRBJ1-1, with a tentative D call TRBD1 (5 bases). Trimming took 6 bases from V and 5 from J, leaving 16 bases between them. The CDR3 is 14 amino acids. Looked up from germline, CDR1 is MDHEN and CDR2 is SYDVKM. The CDR3 DNA reads TGTGCCAGCAGCCGAGCGGGCAGGGTGACTGAAGCTTTCTTT. It specifies CASSRAGRVTEAFF.

This rearrangement joins TRBV30 to TRBJ1-1, with D uncertain. Trimming cost V 4 bases and J 5 bases, with 14 bases left between them. In germline, CDR1 is GTSNPN, CDR2 SVGIG (reference sequence). CDR3 size: 13 residues. The CDR3 DNA is TGTGCCTGGAACGCGGCTGCCGGGACTGAAGCTTTCTTT. It encodes CAWNAAAGTEAFF.

The rearrangement uses TRBV10-3 and TRBJ2-4; either TRBD1 or TRBD2 may fit D (6 bases each). V was trimmed by 3 bases and J by 7 bases, leaving 13 bases between them. Germline V CDR1 and CDR2: ENHRY, SYGVKD. The CDR3 runs 14 residues. CDR3 in amino acids: CAISDGQGRNIQYF. Here the CDR3 DNA reads TGTGCCATCAGTGACGGGCAGGGGAGGAACATTCAGTACTTC.

The chain carries TRBV7-3 and TRBJ1-1, with D maybe TRBD1 (6 bases). Deletions cut 4 bases from V and 7 bases from J, with 13 bases between. The length of the CDR3 is 13 residues. Germline CDR1 is SGHTA and CDR2 is FQGTGA. The CDR3 reads CASSSLGGGEAFF. The CDR3, as DNA: TGTGCCAGCAGCTCCCTCGGGGGCGGTGAAGCTTTCTTT.

This clone was seen only a few times. This chain links TRBV5-1 with TRBJ1-2; TRBD1 matches at 8 bases. Trimming removed 0 bases from V and 8 bases from J; junction bases left unmatched: 3. CDR3 length: 13 residues. Germline lookup yields CDR1 SGHRS and CDR2 YFSETQ. The CDR3 DNA reads TGCGCCAGCAGCTTGGGGAGACAGGGGGGCTACACCTTC. It is translated as CASSLGRQGGYTF.

The V call is TRBV6-5, the J call TRBJ2-5, with D maybe TRBD2 (6 bases). Germline CDR1 reads MNHEY; CDR2 reads SVGAGI. Trimming stripped 2 bases from V and 5 bases from J, with 15 bases between. This CDR3 is 15 amino acids long. CDR3 DNA: TGTGCCAGCAGTTACATCGATCGGGGGAGGGAGACCCAGTACTTC. Amino acids: CASSYIDRGRETQYF.

J is TRBJ2-7 and V is TRBV10-3; 9 positions match TRBD2. V shed 0 bases and J 2 bases; nucleotides not matched to a gene: 5. Germline values: CDR1 ENHRY, CDR2 SYGVKD. The CDR3 runs to 16 residues. Written as DNA, the CDR3 is TGTGCCATCAGTGAGTCGGGGACTAGCCGGGCCTACGAGCAGTACTTC. This sequence encodes CAISESGTSRAYEQYF.

This rearrangement joins TRBV19 to TRBJ2-7; TRBD2 matches 7 bases. V gave up 5 bases and J gave up 3 bases; unmatched junction bases: 7. There are 14 residues in the CDR3. Germline CDR1 LNHDA, CDR2 SQIVND (reference sequence). CDR3 DNA sequence: TGTGCCAGTAGTCACGGGCTAGCGGACTACGAGCAGTACTTC. Protein: CASSHGLADYEQYF.

V usage is TRBV18 and J usage is TRBJ1-1; D is unresolved. Germline lookup yields CDR1 KGHSH and CDR2 LQKENI. V lost 5 bases and J lost 0, with 7 bases in between. The CDR3 runs 13 residues. In DNA, the CDR3 is TGTGCCAGCTCATCCGGTTTGAACACTGAAGCTTTCTTT. Translation: CASSSGLNTEAFF.

The V gene is TRBV30, the J gene TRBJ2-5; D gene unclear. Germline V lookup: CDR1 GTSNPN, CDR2 SVGIG (reference sequence). V shed 0 bases and J shed 4 bases, with 6 bases lying between them. The CDR3 contains 12 residues. CDR3 in amino acids: CAWSVRRETQYF. DNA for the CDR3: TGTGCCTGGAGTGTACGGAGAGAGACCCAGTACTTC.

The gene calls are TRBV27 and TRBJ2-5, with 12 bases fitting TRBD2. The V gene end was trimmed by 6 bases and the J gene end by 5 bases; junction bases not matched to a gene: 7. There are 15 residues in the CDR3. Germline-derived CDR1 and CDR2 are MNHEY and SMNVEV (reference sequence). CDR3: CASSPSGRASETQYF. In DNA, the CDR3 is TGTGCCAGCAGCCCTAGCGGGAGGGCCAGCGAGACCCAGTACTTC.

This clone was observed once. The chain is built from TRBV7-3 and TRBJ2-2; D is unresolved. The length of the CDR3 is 14 residues. V dropped 4 bases and J dropped 4 bases, with 10 bases sitting between them. CDR1 and CDR2 from the germline V gene are SGHTA and FQGTGA. In DNA form, the CDR3 reads TGTGCCAGCAGCTCCTTAGCCAGCACCGGGGAGCTGTTTTTT. Protein: CASSSLASTGELFF.

The V gene is TRBV2, the J gene TRBJ2-1, with D uncertain. Germline V gene data show CDR1 as SNHLY and CDR2 as FYNNEI. Trimming left V 0 bases short and J 9 bases short, with 9 bases between. The CDR3 has 13 amino acids. The DNA of the CDR3 is TGTGCCAGCAGTGAAGCGCTTAGGGCTGAGCAGTTCTTC. The encoded protein is CASSEALRAEQFF.

The chain couples TRBV9 to TRBJ1-1; D call uncertain. Germline CDR1 reads SGDLS; CDR2 reads YYNGEE. CDR3 length: 14 residues. V lost 5 bases and J 3 bases, leaving 14 bases between the germline ends. The CDR3 nucleotides are TGTGCCAGCAGAAGGGTGGTAAGCGACACTGAAGCTTTCTTT. It is translated as CASRRVVSDTEAFF.

The CDR3 DNA follows: TGTGCCAGCAGCTTAGTCGGGTTCGGCACAGATACGCAGTATTTT. Translating gives CASSLVGFGTDTQYF. This chain connects TRBV7-8 to TRBJ2-3; no clear D gene. The CDR3 has 15 amino acids. The germline V gene has CDR1 SGHVS and CDR2 FQNEAQ. Trimming removed 1 base at V and 1 base at J, with 9 bases between.